These T cell receptor beta chains were read from a single sample in a study of T-cell memory formation after mild COVID-19. TCRdb reprocessed the 5' RACE reads with MiXCR, giving one entry per CDR3 protein. Here the sample spans roughly 35,000 distinct CDR3 sequences, more than 20% being singletons. The sample taken for sequencing was PBMCs or a T cell subset sorted from them (not recorded which). The receptors come from an adult who had mild COVID-19 (a few samples of this study predate the infection). Cell type and time point are not known. CDR3s leave out the opening cysteine and the closing phenylalanine or tryptophan.

v_call: TRBV24-1; j_call: TRBJ2-1; cdr3_aa: ATSDALAGSYNEQF
v_call: TRBV3-1; j_call: TRBJ2-7; cdr3_aa: ASSRSAEQY
v_call: TRBV7-7; j_call: TRBJ2-2; cdr3_aa: ASSAQQGGGELF
v_call: TRBV5-1; j_call: TRBJ1-2; cdr3_aa: ASSYSGTDYGYT
v_call: TRBV27; j_call: TRBJ1-5; cdr3_aa: ASSLDHGDQPQH
v_call: TRBV6-5; j_call: TRBJ2-1; cdr3_aa: ASSFLTSGSDYNEQF
v_call: TRBV14; j_call: TRBJ1-4; cdr3_aa: ASSPRQGQYEKLF
v_call: TRBV4-1; j_call: TRBJ1-1; cdr3_aa: ASSHTDRGGYEAF
v_call: TRBV20-1; j_call: TRBJ2-2; cdr3_aa: SARDGRENGELF
v_call: TRBV5-4; j_call: TRBJ1-1; cdr3_aa: ASSSRQGGEAF
v_call: TRBV20-1; j_call: TRBJ2-5; cdr3_aa: SASAGRKETQY
v_call: TRBV2; j_call: TRBJ2-1; cdr3_aa: ASRGGGLAGLSSYNEQF
v_call: TRBV20-1; j_call: TRBJ2-2; cdr3_aa: SVNRGPGELF
v_call: TRBV29-1; j_call: TRBJ1-1; cdr3_aa: SVEDDSTGSTEAF
v_call: TRBV4-3; j_call: TRBJ1-3; cdr3_aa: ASSQERFLGNTIY
v_call: TRBV18; j_call: TRBJ2-7; cdr3_aa: ASSPRIGGGIEQY
v_call: TRBV15; j_call: TRBJ2-7; cdr3_aa: ATSRERLVTYEQY
v_call: TRBV5-1; j_call: TRBJ2-2; cdr3_aa: ASSSGTGVRTGELF
v_call: TRBV19; j_call: TRBJ1-6; cdr3_aa: ASTLGQGGSPLH
v_call: TRBV7-9; j_call: TRBJ2-2; cdr3_aa: ASSLDPTVPRELF
v_call: TRBV24-1; j_call: TRBJ2-1; cdr3_aa: ATSALGAGGRF
v_call: TRBV11-2; j_call: TRBJ2-3; cdr3_aa: ASSWELAGGGDTQY
v_call: TRBV2; j_call: TRBJ2-2; cdr3_aa: ASSEGVSTGELF
v_call: TRBV24-1; j_call: TRBJ2-7; cdr3_aa: ATSDFPSGGENEQY